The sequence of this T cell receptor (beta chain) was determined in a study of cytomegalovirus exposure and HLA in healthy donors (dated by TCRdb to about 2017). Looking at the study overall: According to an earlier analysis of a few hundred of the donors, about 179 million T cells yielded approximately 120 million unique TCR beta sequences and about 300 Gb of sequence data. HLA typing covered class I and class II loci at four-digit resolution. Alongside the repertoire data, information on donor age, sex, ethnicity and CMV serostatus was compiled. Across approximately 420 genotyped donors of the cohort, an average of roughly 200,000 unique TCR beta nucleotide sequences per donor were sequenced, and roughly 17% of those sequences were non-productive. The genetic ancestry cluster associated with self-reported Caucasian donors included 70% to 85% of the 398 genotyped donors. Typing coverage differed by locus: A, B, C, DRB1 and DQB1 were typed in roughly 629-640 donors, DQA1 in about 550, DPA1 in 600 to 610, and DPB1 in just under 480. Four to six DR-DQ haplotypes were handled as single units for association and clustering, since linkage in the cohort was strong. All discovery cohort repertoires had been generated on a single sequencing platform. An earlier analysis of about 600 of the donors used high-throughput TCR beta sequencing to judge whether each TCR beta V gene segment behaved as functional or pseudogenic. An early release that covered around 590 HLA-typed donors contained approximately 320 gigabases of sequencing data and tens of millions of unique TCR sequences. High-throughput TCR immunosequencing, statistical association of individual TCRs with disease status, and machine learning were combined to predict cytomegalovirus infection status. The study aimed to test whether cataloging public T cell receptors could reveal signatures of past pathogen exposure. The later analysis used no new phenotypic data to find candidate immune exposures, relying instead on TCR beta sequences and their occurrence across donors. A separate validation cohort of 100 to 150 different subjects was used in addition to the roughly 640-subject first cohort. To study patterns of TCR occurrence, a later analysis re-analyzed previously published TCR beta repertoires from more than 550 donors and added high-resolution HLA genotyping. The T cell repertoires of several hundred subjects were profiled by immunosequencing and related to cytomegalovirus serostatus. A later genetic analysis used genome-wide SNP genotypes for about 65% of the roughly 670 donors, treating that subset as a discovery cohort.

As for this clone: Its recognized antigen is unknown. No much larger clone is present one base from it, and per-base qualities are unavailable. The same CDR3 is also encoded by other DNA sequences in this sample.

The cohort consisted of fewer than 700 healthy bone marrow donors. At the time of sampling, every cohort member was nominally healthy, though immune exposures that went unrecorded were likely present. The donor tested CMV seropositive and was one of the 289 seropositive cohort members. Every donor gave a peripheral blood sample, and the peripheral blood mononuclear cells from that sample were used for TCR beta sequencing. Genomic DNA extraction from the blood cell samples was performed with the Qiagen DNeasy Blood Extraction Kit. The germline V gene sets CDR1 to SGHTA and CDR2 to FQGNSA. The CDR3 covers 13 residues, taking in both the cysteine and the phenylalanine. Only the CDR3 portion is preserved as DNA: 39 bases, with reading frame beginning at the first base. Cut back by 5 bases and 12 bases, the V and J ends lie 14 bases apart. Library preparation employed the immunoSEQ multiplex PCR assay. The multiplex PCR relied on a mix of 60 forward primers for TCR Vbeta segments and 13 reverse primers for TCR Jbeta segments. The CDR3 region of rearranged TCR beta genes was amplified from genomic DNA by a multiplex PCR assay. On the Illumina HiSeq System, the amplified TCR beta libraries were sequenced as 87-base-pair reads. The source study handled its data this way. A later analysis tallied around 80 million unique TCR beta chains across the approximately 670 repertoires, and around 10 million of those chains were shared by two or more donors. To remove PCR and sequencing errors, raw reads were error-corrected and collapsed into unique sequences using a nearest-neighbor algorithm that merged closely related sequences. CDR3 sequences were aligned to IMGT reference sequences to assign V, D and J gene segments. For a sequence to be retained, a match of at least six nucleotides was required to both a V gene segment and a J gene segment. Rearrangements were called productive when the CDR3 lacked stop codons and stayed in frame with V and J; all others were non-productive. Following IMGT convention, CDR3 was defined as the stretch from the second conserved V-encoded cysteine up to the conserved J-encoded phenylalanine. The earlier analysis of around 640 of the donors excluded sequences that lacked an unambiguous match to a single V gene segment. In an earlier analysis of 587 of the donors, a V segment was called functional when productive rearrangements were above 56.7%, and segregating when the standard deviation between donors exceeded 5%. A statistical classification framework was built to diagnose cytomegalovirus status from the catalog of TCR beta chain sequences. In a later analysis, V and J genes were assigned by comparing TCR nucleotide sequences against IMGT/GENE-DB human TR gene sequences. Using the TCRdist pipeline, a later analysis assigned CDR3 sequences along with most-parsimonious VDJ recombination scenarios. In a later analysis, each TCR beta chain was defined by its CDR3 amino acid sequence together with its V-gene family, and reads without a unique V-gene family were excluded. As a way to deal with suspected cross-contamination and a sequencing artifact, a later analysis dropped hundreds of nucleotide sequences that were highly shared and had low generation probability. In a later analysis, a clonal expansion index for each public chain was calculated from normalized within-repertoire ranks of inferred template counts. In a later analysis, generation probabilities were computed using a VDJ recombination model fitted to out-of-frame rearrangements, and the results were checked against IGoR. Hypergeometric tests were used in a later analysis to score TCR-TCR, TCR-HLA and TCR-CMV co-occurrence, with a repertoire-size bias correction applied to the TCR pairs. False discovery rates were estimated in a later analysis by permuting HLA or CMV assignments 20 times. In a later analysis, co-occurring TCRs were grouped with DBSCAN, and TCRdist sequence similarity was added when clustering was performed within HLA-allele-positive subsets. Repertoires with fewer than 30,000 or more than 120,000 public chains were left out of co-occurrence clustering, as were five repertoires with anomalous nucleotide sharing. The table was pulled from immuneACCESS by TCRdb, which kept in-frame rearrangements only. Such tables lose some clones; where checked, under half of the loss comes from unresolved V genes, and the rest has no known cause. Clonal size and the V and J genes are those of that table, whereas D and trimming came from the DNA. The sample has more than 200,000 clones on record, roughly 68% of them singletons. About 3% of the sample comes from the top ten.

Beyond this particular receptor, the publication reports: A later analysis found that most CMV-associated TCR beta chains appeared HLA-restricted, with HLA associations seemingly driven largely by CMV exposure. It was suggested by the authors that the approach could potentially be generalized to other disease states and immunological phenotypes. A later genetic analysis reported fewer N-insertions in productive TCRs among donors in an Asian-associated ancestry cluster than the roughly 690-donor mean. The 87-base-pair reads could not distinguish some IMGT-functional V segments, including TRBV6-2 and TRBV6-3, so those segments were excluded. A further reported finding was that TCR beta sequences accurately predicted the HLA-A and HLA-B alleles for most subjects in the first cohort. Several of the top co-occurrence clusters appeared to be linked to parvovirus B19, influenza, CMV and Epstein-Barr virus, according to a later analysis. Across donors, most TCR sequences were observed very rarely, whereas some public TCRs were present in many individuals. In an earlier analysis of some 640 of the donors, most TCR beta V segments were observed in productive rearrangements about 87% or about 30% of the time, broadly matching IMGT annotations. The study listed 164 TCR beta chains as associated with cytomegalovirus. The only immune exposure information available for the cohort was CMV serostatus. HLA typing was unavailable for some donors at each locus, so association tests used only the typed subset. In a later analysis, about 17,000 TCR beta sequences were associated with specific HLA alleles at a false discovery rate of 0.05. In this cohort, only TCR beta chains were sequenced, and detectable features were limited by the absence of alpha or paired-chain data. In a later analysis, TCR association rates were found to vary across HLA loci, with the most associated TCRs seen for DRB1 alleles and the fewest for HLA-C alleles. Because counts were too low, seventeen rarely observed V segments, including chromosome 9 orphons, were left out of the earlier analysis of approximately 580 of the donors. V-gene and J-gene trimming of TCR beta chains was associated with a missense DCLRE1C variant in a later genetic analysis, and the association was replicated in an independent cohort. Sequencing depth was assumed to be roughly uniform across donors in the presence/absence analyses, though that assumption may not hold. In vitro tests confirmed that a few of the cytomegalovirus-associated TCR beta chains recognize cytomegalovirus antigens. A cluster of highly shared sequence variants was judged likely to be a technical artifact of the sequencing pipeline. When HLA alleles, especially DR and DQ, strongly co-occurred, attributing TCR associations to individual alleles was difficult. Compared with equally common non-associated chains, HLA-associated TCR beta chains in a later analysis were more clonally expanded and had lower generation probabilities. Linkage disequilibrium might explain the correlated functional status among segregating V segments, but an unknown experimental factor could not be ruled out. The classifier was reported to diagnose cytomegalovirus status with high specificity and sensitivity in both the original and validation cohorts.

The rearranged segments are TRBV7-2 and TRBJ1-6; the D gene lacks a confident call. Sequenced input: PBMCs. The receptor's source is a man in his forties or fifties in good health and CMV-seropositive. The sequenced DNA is TGTGCCAGCAGCCCAGAGGGTATTCAACCCCTCCACTTT. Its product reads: CASSPEGIQPLHF.